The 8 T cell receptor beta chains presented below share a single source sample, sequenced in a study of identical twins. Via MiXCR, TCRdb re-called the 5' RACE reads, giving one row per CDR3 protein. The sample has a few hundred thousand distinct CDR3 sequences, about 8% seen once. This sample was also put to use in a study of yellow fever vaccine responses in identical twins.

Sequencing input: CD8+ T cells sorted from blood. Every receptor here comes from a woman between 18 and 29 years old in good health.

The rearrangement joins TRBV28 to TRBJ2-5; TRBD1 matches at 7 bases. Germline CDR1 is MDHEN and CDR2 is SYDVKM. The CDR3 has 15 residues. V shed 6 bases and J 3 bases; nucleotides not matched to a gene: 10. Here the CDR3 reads CASSPRITGEETQYF. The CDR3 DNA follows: TGTGCCAGCAGCCCCAGAATTACAGGGGAAGAGACCCAGTACTTC.

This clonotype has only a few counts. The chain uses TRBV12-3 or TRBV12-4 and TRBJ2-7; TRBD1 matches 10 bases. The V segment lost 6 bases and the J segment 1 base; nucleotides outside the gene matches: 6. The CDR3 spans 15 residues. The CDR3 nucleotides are TGTGCCAGCAGCACGACAGGGGGCATGTCCTACGAGCAGTACTTC. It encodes CASSTTGGMSYEQYF.

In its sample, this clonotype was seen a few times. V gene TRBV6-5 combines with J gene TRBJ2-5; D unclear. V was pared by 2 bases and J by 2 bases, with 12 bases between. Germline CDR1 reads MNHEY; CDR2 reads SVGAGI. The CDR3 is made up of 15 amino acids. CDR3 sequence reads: CASSYQEWGQETQYF. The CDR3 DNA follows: TGTGCCAGCAGTTACCAGGAATGGGGACAAGAGACCCAGTACTTC.

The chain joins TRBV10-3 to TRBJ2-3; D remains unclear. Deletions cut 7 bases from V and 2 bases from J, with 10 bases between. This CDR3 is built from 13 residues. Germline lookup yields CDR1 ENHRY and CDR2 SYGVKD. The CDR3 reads CAINQVLTDTQYF. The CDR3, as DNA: TGTGCCATCAATCAGGTCCTCACAGATACGCAGTATTTT.

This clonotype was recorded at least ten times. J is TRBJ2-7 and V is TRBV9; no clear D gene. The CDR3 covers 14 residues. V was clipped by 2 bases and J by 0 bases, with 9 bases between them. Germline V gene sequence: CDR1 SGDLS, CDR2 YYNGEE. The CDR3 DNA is TGTGCCAGCAGCGTGGGCCAGAACTCCTACGAGCAGTACTTC. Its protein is CASSVGQNSYEQYF.

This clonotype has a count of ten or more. This CDR3 reads CASSLAGGSSYEQYF. The DNA of the CDR3 is TGTGCCAGCAGCTTAGCAGGGGGTAGCTCCTACGAGCAGTACTTC. The V call is TRBV11-2, the J call TRBJ2-7; 7 positions match TRBD1. Germline-derived CDR1 and CDR2 are SGHAT and FQNNGV. V was clipped by 1 base and J by 0 bases; unmatched bases: 3. The CDR3 has 15 amino acids. The whole variable domain, filled in from reference TRBV11-2 and TRBJ2-7, reads EAGVAQSPRYKIIEKRQSVAFWCNPISGHATLYWYQQILGQGPKLLIQFQNNGVVDDSQLPKDRFSAERLKGVDSTLKIQPAKLEDSAVYLCASSLAGGSSYEQYFGPGTRLTVT.

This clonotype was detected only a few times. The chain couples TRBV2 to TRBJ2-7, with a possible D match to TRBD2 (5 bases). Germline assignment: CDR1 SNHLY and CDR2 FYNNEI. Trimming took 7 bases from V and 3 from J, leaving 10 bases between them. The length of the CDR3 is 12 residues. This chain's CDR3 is CASIGGHYEQYF. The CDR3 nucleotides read TGTGCCAGCATAGGCGGGCACTACGAGCAGTACTTC. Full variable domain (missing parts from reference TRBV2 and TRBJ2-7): EPEVTQTPSHQVTQMGQEVILRCVPISNHLYFYWYRQILGQKVEFLVSFYNNEISEKSEIFDDQFSVERPDGSNFTLKIRSTKLEDSAMYFCASIGGHYEQYFGPGTRLTVT.

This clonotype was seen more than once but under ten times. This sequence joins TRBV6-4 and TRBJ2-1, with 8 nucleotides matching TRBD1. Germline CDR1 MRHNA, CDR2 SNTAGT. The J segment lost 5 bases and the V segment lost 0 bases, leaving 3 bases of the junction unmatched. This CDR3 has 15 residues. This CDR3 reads CASSDSTGDHNEQFF. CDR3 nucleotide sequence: TGTGCCAGCAGTGACTCGACAGGGGACCACAATGAGCAGTTCTTC.